Shown below are 9 T cell receptor beta chains from a single sample sequenced in a study of CD8 T cells in ankylosing spondylitis (dated by TCRdb to about 2017). Library preparation was by 5' RACE. The data were produced on an Illumina HiSeq 2500. The public reads were reprocessed in TCRdb via fastp at Q25 and MiXCR, keeping in-frame beta chains. Each entry merges the rows of one CDR3 protein and shows their most common DNA and genes. Recorded for this sample are around 90,000 distinct CDR3 sequences; 27% of them occurred a single time. The ten top clones hold around 60% of the sample. The sequenced sample was blood, either unsorted or a sorted T cell fraction (not recorded which). The receptor source for this set is a male donor with ankylosing spondylitis or in good health (not recorded which).

In this sample, this clonotype turned up many times. This sequence joins TRBV5-1 and TRBJ1-1; 11 bases agree with TRBD1. The CDR3 has 16 amino acids. Germline V lookup: CDR1 SGHRS, CDR2 YFSETQ. V was clipped by 6 bases and J by 7 bases; unmatched bases: 14. In nucleotides, the CDR3 is TGCGCCAGCAAATTACACGAGGACAGGGGGCTTGATGAAGCTTTCTTT. Translation gives CASKLHEDRGLDEAFF.

Many counts were recorded for this clonotype. V usage is TRBV20-1 and J usage is TRBJ1-1; D is unclear. Trimming took off 6 bases at V and 4 bases at J, with 12 bases between the two ends. This CDR3 is 12 amino acids long. In germline, CDR1 is DFQATT, CDR2 SNEGSKA (reference sequence). The CDR3 here is CSAKWEITEAFF. The CDR3 DNA is TGCAGTGCCAAATGGGAGATCACTGAAGCTTTCTTT.

In its sample, this clonotype was seen many times. The chain combines TRBV20-1 with TRBJ2-5; 9 positions match TRBD2. V lost 0 bases and J lost 5; bases outside the gene matches: 10. Germline V gives CDR1 DFQATT, CDR2 SNEGSKA (reference sequence). There are 16 residues in the CDR3. The CDR3 region is CSARDMGGGARETQYF. CDR3 in DNA: TGCAGTGCTAGAGATATGGGCGGGGGGGCCAGGGAGACCCAGTACTTC.

This clonotype appeared a single time. This chain uses TRBV20-1 with TRBJ1-3; possible D gene TRBD1, 5 bases. The CDR3 contains 14 residues. The V end lost 1 base, the J end lost 4 bases, and 11 bases lay between the germline ends. From germline, CDR1 is DFQATT and CDR2 SNEGSKA (reference sequence). The CDR3: CSARGAGPGNTIYF. The CDR3 bases are TGCAGTGCTAGAGGGGCGGGGCCCGGAAACACCATATATTTT.

The count of this clonotype is one. Germline is not matched at one junction end, which may reflect a read error. The chain uses TRBV5-1 and TRBJ1-6, with D perhaps matching TRBD1 (6 bases). The CDR3 extends over 14 amino acids. Germline V gene sequence: CDR1 SGHRS, CDR2 YFSETQ. In DNA form, the CDR3 reads TGCGCCAGCAGCTCTACATCAGGGGATTCACCCCTGCACTTT. Amino acid sequence: CASSSTSGDSPLHF. Using reference TRBV5-1 and TRBJ1-6 for the parts outside the CDR3, the full variable domain is KAGVTQTPRYLIKTRGQQVTLSCSPISGHRSVSWYQQTPGQGLQFLFEYFSETQRNKGNFPGRFSGRQFSNSRSEMNVSTLELGDSALYLCASSSTSGDSPLHFGNGTRLTVT.

This clonotype was seen more than once but under ten times. The genes are TRBV20-1 and TRBJ2-7; D gene unclear. This CDR3 is 15 amino acids long. CDR1 is DFQATT and CDR2 is SNEGSKA in the germline V gene (reference sequence). Trimming cost V 4 bases and J 5 bases, with 21 bases left between them. CDR3: CSAIPNGVQGDEQYF. As DNA, the CDR3 is TGCAGTGCTATCCCTAATGGAGTACAAGGAGACGAGCAGTACTTC.

This clonotype has a handful of counts. This chain uses TRBV11-2 with TRBJ2-5; D call uncertain. The V end was cut by 5 bases, the J end by 5 bases, with 6 bases between. This CDR3 is 11 amino acids long. The germline V gene encodes CDR1 SGHAT and CDR2 FQNNGV. CDR3 DNA: TGTGCCAGCAGCCCGTCCGAGACCCAGTACTTC. Protein sequence: CASSPSETQYF.

This clonotype was counted between two and nine times. The CDR3 DNA sequence: TGTGCCAGCGTAACTGCTAGTGAGCAGTTCTTC. As protein: CASVTASEQFF. The chain recombines TRBV7-9 with TRBJ2-1; the D is unclear. Trimming took 8 bases from V and 9 from J, leaving 11 bases between them. Germline CDR1 is SEHNR and CDR2 is FQNEAQ (reference sequence). The CDR3 covers 11 residues. The whole variable domain, filled in from reference TRBV7-9 and TRBJ2-1, reads DTGVSQNPRHKITKRGQNVTFRCDPISEHNRLYWYRQTLGQGPEFLTYFQNEAQLEKSRLLSDRFSAERPKGSFSTLEIQRTEQGDSAMYLCASVTASEQFFGPGTRLTVL.

The chain joins TRBV5-1 to TRBJ1-2, with D uncertain. CDR1 and CDR2 (germline): SGHRS, YFSETQ. CDR3 length: 14 amino acids. Trimming pared 0 bases from V and 3 bases from J, leaving 9 bases between. The CDR3, as DNA: TGCGCCAGCAGCTTGGCCTCGGCAGACTATGGCTACACCTTC. Its translation is CASSLASADYGYTF.